Sequencing of this TCR beta chain was carried out in a study of T cell responses to AZD1222 COVID-19 vaccine. Study overall: Samples with a second dose at about 4 or about 12 weeks were pooled together.

Assay used: immunoSEQ multiplex PCR; TCRdb lists only in-frame clones, some missing. The table has under 200,000 clones, approximately 92% seen once; the top ten hold around 1.7%. Comment on this clone: Its antigen is not known.

Study-level findings and limits: It was only 6 or 7 AZD1222 recipients who were seropositive at baseline. CD4 TCRs associated with vaccination spanned spike, dominating at 160-218 and 743-854. Possibly, clonal diversity was underestimated; donors were largely white British and included more females.

Germline CDR1 SGDLS, CDR2 YYNGEE. The CDR3 length is 14 residues. J lost 4 bases, V lost 4 bases, and 6 bases had no gene match. Sample: peripheral blood, taken on day 0 of AZD1222 vaccination. The rearrangement links TRBV9 to TRBJ2-3, with 7 bases aligning to TRBD1. The TCR comes from an adult in good health. CDR3 region: CASSKRQGPDTQYF. DNA for the CDR3: TGTGCCAGCAGCAAAAGACAGGGACCAGATACGCAGTATTTT.